This paragraph covers one T cell receptor beta chain sequence. This sample was included in a study of memory CD8 T cells in hepatitis C reinfection. Indicated time point: pre-reinfection, 55 to 20 weeks before reinfection detection. Sorted cells were sequenced directly ex vivo without any in vitro expansion. Donors came from people who inject drugs enrolled in HEPCO, Canada. Two donors provided sorted CD3+ CD8+ CD45RO- naive CD8 T cells at all three reinfection time points. V lost 10 bases and J lost 1; bases outside the gene matches: 12. This CDR3 is built from 15 residues. Germline CDR1 reads MNHNS; CDR2 reads SASEGT. Method: immunoSEQ multiplex PCR; TCRdb's copy keeps in-frame clones and lacks some. The table has 5,800 or so clones, 80% to 90% seen once; the top ten hold approximately 23%.

This receptor was obtained from a man between 50 and 59 years old with hepatitis C virus infection. Sequences were obtained from naive CD8+ T cells sorted from blood. V gene TRBV6-1 combines with J gene TRBJ1-1; 7 positions match TRBD1. CDR3 nucleotide sequence: TGTGCCACCAGGGATTCGACAGGGCCGAACACTGAAGCTTTCTTT. Translation: CATRDSTGPNTEAFF.